The 22 T cell receptor beta chains below all came from one sample that was sequenced in a study of blood T cell repertoires in COVID-19. The data were produced by immunoSEQ multiplex PCR, yet TCRdb's version contains in-frame clones alone and is incomplete. The sample contains about 200,000 clones, 86% of which appear only once. Sequenced material: PBMCs or T cells enriched from blood (not recorded which). The receptors were gathered from a man aged 40-49 years with acute COVID-19.

The chain carries TRBV18 and TRBJ1-3; no firm D call. The CDR3 spans 14 residues. The germline V gene encodes CDR1 KGHSH and CDR2 LQKENI. V was pared by 2 bases and J by 0 bases, with 5 bases between. CDR3 sequence (DNA): TGTGCCAGCTCACCAGAGCGCTCTGGAAACACCATATATTTT. Amino acid sequence: CASSPERSGNTIYF. Using reference TRBV18 and TRBJ1-3 for the parts outside the CDR3, the full variable domain is NAGVMQNPRHLVRRRGQEARLRCSPMKGHSHVYWYRQLPEEGLKFMVYLQKENIIDESGMPKERFSAEFPKEGPSILRIQQVVRGDSAAYFCASSPERSGNTIYFGEGSWLTVV.

The gene calls are TRBV7-2 and TRBJ1-3; D is unclear. Trimming removed 5 bases at V and 0 bases at J, with 11 bases between. The CDR3 length is 15 residues. Germline-derived CDR1 and CDR2 are SGHTA and FQGNSA. As DNA, the CDR3 is TGTGCCAGCAGCATAACATCCCTCTCTGGAAACACCATATATTTT. This sequence encodes CASSITSLSGNTIYF. Together with reference TRBV7-2 and TRBJ1-3, the CDR3 gives the full variable domain: GAGVSQSPSNKVTEKGKDVELRCDPISGHTALYWYRQSLGQGLEFLIYFQGNSAPDKSGLPSDRFSAERTGGSVSTLTIQRTQQEDSAVYLCASSITSLSGNTIYFGEGSWLTVV.

The rearrangement uses TRBV5-5 and TRBJ1-5; 10 bases match TRBD1. The CDR3 runs to 15 residues. Germline CDR1 is SGHKS and CDR2 is YYEKEE (reference sequence). With V trimmed by 3 bases and J by 16 bases, 16 bases remained unmatched. The CDR3 loop reads CASSSTPGQGKEFHF. The CDR3, as DNA: TGTGCCAGCAGCTCTACACCGGGACAGGGGAAGGAATTTCATTTT.

The chain has TRBV18 and TRBJ2-3; 10 nucleotides match TRBD2. This CDR3 spans 16 amino acids. J was trimmed by 5 bases and V by 4 bases; bases with no gene match: 9. Germline V CDR1 and CDR2: KGHSH, LQKENI. CDR3 DNA: TGTGCCAGCTCACGGGGGAGCGGGAGGGCCATAGATACGCAGTATTTT. It codes for CASSRGSGRAIDTQYF.

This clone was observed a few times. This rearrangement joins TRBV27 to TRBJ2-7; D remains ambiguous. Looked up from germline, CDR1 is MNHEY and CDR2 is SMNVEV (reference sequence). V shed 7 bases and J shed 6 bases, with 16 bases lying between them. This CDR3 is built from 13 residues. CDR3 coding DNA: TGTGCCAGCACTAACTCAGACTCTGTCGAGCAGTACTTC. Protein product: CASTNSDSVEQYF.

The CDR3 spells CASSYPSGQIPYEQYF. The CDR3 DNA reads as TGTGCCAGCAGTTACCCCTCGGGACAGATACCGTACGAGCAGTACTTC. The gene calls are TRBV6-5 and TRBJ2-7; 7 nucleotides match TRBD1. From germline, CDR1 is MNHEY and CDR2 SVGAGI. The CDR3 consists of 16 residues. Trimming took 2 bases from V and 4 from J; bases not matched to a gene: 11.

The gene calls are TRBV30 and TRBJ2-5; 7 nucleotides match TRBD2. The CDR3 runs to 16 residues. Germline lookup yields CDR1 GTSNPN and CDR2 SVGIG (reference sequence). Trimming took 0 bases from V and 6 from J; bases not matched to a gene: 13. CDR3 bases: TGTGCCTGGAGTGTACGGGGGGATAGAAACGCGCAGACCCAGTACTTC. It codes for CAWSVRGDRNAQTQYF.

The chain is built from TRBV10-1 and TRBJ2-3, with D unresolved. This CDR3 is 13 amino acids long. The ends were cut back, 0 bases at V and 2 bases at J, with 3 bases in the middle. Per the germline V gene, CDR1 is WNHNN and CDR2 is SYGVQD (reference sequence). The CDR3 is CASSESLTDTQYF. CDR3 nucleotides: TGCGCCAGCAGTGAGTCCCTCACAGATACGCAGTATTTT.

The rearrangement uses TRBV27 and TRBJ2-4; possibly TRBD2 for D (5 bases). CDR1 MNHEY and CDR2 SMNVEV come from the germline V gene (reference sequence). CDR3 length: 14 amino acids. V dropped 6 bases and J dropped 1 base, with 10 bases sitting between them. CDR3 sequence (DNA): TGTGCCAGCAGGGAAGGAGGCGCCAAAAACATTCAGTACTTC. Translated: CASREGGAKNIQYF.

J is TRBJ2-1 and V is TRBV24-1; 12 bases line up with TRBD2. V dropped 5 bases and J dropped 7; count of bases not matched to a gene: 8. Germline CDR1 is KGHDR and CDR2 is SFDVKD. There are 16 residues in the CDR3. The CDR3 is CATSGQTSGSNNEQFF. DNA for the CDR3: TGTGCCACCAGTGGTCAGACTAGCGGGAGTAATAATGAGCAGTTCTTC.

The rearrangement uses TRBV12-3 or TRBV12-4 and TRBJ2-7; weak D call: TRBD1 (5 bases). The V end lost 4 bases, the J end lost 4 bases, and 8 bases lay between the germline ends. This CDR3 is built from 12 residues. The CDR3 spells CASSSGIYEQYF. The CDR3 DNA reads TGTGCCAGCAGTTCAGGGATTTACGAGCAGTACTTC.

The chain employs TRBV5-1 and TRBJ2-6; no clear D gene. The CDR3 is 14 amino acids. Germline V gene sequence: CDR1 SGHRS, CDR2 YFSETQ. The ends were cut back, 9 bases at V and 0 bases at J, with 10 bases in the middle. CDR3 in DNA: TGCGCCACCCAGATCCCCTCTGGGGCCAACGTCCTGACTTTC. Translating it yields CATQIPSGANVLTF.

The J gene is TRBJ1-1, the V gene TRBV3-1 (or the pseudogene TRBV3-2), with D possibly matching TRBD1 (5 bases). From germline, CDR1 is LGHDT and CDR2 YNNKEL (reference sequence). The CDR3 contains 16 residues. Trimming removed 1 base at V and 2 bases at J, with 14 bases between. The CDR3 bases are TGTGCCAGCAGCCAAGCACCTGGTAGGGGCAACACTGAAGCTTTCTTT. Protein product: CASSQAPGRGNTEAFF.

V and J are TRBV27 and TRBJ2-7; perhaps TRBD1 as D (6 bases). The V end was cut by 0 bases, the J end by 0 bases, with 6 bases between. This CDR3 contains 14 residues. The germline gives CDR1 MNHEY, CDR2 SMNVEV (reference sequence). CDR3 bases: TGTGCCAGCAGTTTATCAGGGGGCTCCTACGAGCAGTACTTC. This translates into CASSLSGGSYEQYF.

The CDR3 protein is CASRSGNTGELFF. The CDR3 DNA reads as TGTGCCAGCAGATCCGGGAACACCGGGGAGCTGTTTTTT. The rearrangement links TRBV11-1 to TRBJ2-2; D is unclear. This CDR3 has 13 amino acids. Germline CDR1 and CDR2: SGHAT and FQDESV (reference sequence). Trimming cost V 6 bases and J 1 base, with 6 bases left between them.

The CDR3 sequence: CASSRDRDRGYTF. The CDR3 nucleotides read TGTGCCAGCAGCCGCGACAGGGATCGTGGCTACACCTTC. This rearrangement joins TRBV5-8 to TRBJ1-2; 7 bases line up with TRBD1. Trimming at V came to 4 bases and at J to 7 bases, leaving 7 bases not matched to a gene. Germline CDR1 SGHTS, CDR2 YDEGEE. The CDR3 is 13 residues long.

The chain couples TRBV2 to TRBJ1-2; tentatively, D is TRBD1 (5 bases). The CDR3 sequence is 16 residues long. V was pared by 0 bases and J by 6 bases, with 17 bases between. CDR1 is SNHLY, CDR2 FYNNEI, per germline. The CDR3 coding sequence is TGTGCCAGCAGTGAAGCGCTTCGGGGGGGAGGGAATGGCTACACCTTC. Translating gives CASSEALRGGGNGYTF.

The CDR3 protein is CASSLGASGTGNEQFF. Here the CDR3 DNA reads TGTGCCAGCAGCCTGGGGGCTAGCGGGACTGGTAATGAGCAGTTCTTC. The chain uses TRBV5-4 and TRBJ2-1, with 9 positions matching TRBD2. The CDR3 runs 16 residues. V dropped 4 bases and J dropped 7; count of bases not matched to a gene: 12. Germline CDR1 SGHNT, CDR2 YYREEE (reference sequence).

The table lists this clone with a count of one. The rearrangement joins TRBV21-1 to TRBJ2-6; the D call in the table, TRBD2, was not verified against the DNA. TRBV21-1 is a pseudogene segment. CDR3 length: 15 amino acids. CDR3 region: CASSPRGSGANVLTF. CDR3 bases: TGTGCCAGCAGCCCCCGGGGCTCTGGGGCCAACGTCCTGACTTTC.

The rearrangement uses TRBV19 and TRBJ1-4, with a possible D match to TRBD1 (6 bases). Germline-derived CDR1 and CDR2 are LNHDA and SQIVND (reference sequence). The CDR3 has 15 amino acids. V was pared by 10 bases and J by 8 bases, with 23 bases between. CDR3 sequence reads: CAKTGHEQAEEKLFF. The CDR3 nucleotides are TGTGCCAAGACGGGACACGAACAAGCCGAAGAAAAACTGTTTTTT. Based on the CDR3 plus reference TRBV19 and TRBJ1-4, the full variable domain is DGGITQSPKYLFRKEGQNVTLSCEQNLNHDAMYWYRQDPGQGLRLIYYSQIVNDFQKGDIAEGYSVSREKKESFPLTVTSAQKNPTAFYLCAKTGHEQAEEKLFFGSGTQLSVL.

This clone was found once. A junction boundary mismatches the germline segment, possibly from a read error. The chain carries TRBV2 and TRBJ2-1; D possibly corresponds to TRBD1 (5 bases). The CDR3 contains 13 residues. Per germline, CDR1 SNHLY and CDR2 FYNNEI. This CDR3 reads CATSRGLYNEQFF. The CDR3 DNA reads TGTGCCACCAGTAGGGGCCTCTACAATGAGCAGTTCTTC.

This clone was recorded a few times. The V gene is TRBV19, the J gene TRBJ2-1; 7 nucleotides match TRBD2. The V segment lost 4 bases and the J segment 2 bases; nucleotides outside the gene matches: 20. The CDR3 is made up of 20 amino acids. The V gene's germline CDR1 is LNHDA and CDR2 SQIVND (reference sequence). In nucleotides, the CDR3 is TGTGCCAGTAGTACCGGGTCGGGATCTATAACTAGCGACGCCTACAATGAGCAGTTCTTC. This gives the protein CASSTGSGSITSDAYNEQFF.